A selection of T cell receptor beta chains follows, all from one sample in a study of graft-versus-host responses after intestinal transplantation. What these receptors recognize is not known. This table comes from immunoSEQ multiplex PCR, and its TCRdb copy is limited to in-frame clones, with some not included. The data show 85,000 to 90,000 clones, under 90% seen once. This specimen consisted of unstimulated CD4+ T cells sorted from spleen or lymph node cells, obtained before intestinal transplant. All receptors come from a human donor who received an intestinal transplant. Both conserved end residues are part of each CDR3. The D gene is left open where the match is weak. Only part of the rows carry a size: once, few, many, or a class if the clone is expanded.

v_gene	j_gene	d_gene	abundance	CDR3nt	CDR3aa
TRBV27	TRBJ1-6	.	.	TGTGCCAGCTGGGGAGGGGTTGGTCGCTCCTATAATTCACCCCTCCACTTT	CASWGGVGRSYNSPLHF
TRBV5-1	TRBJ2-2	.	.	TGCGCCAGCACACGAGGGCAGGCGGGCACCGGGGAGCTGTTTTTT	CASTRGQAGTGELFF
TRBV5-1	TRBJ1-1	.	.	TGCGCCAGCAGCTTGGGGGCAGGGCCGAACACTGAAGCTTTCTTT	CASSLGAGPNTEAFF
TRBV5-1	TRBJ1-3	.	once	.	CASSLFGTGNTVYF
TRBV5-6	TRBJ2-3	.	.	TGTGCCAGCAGTACCGGGACACAATGGGCAGATACGCAGTATTTT	CASSTGTQWADTQYF
TRBV29-1	TRBJ2-3	TRBD1	.	TGCAGCGTTGCGGTTCAGGGGGCGGGAGATACGCAGTATTTT	CSVAVQGAGDTQYF
TRBV5-6	TRBJ1-1	.	few	TGTGCCAGCAGCTTGGTGTGGGGAGGCGCTGAAGCTTTCTTT	CASSLVWGGAEAFF
TRBV2	TRBJ2-1	.	.	TGTGCCAGCAGCGGACTCATGGGCTCCTACAATGAGCAGTTCTTC	CASSGLMGSYNEQFF
TRBV2	TRBJ2-3	TRBD2	.	TGTGCCAGCATCCGCCTAGCGGGGGGGCTGGGCACAGATACGCAGTATTTT	CASIRLAGGLGTDTQYF
TRBV9	TRBJ1-1	.	.	TGTGCCAGCAGCGTTCTTTCGGGGGGGGACACTGAAGCTTTCTTT	CASSVLSGGDTEAFF
TRBV5-4	TRBJ1-6	TRBD1	.	TGTGCCAGCAGCTGGAACAGGGGCAATTCACCCCTCCACTTT	CASSWNRGNSPLHF
TRBV7-8	TRBJ2-7	.	.	TGTGCCAGCAGCCCAGACAGAAACTACGAGCAGTACTTC	CASSPDRNYEQYF
TRBV5-1	TRBJ1-5	.	.	TGCGCCAGCAGCTTGGGGGGGGGCGTCGGTCAGCCCCAGCATTTT	CASSLGGGVGQPQHF
TRBV18	TRBJ1-1	.	.	TGTGCCAGCTCACCGGAGTCTTACACTGAAGCTTTCTTT	CASSPESYTEAFF
TRBV5-4	TRBJ2-7	TRBD1	.	TGTGCCAGCAGCTTGGGAGGGACAGAGTACTCCTACGAGCAGTACTTC	CASSLGGTEYSYEQYF
TRBV4-1	TRBJ1-4	TRBD1	few	TGCGCCAGCAGCCACCCCTCCCGGGACAGTGAAAAACTGTTTTTT	CASSHPSRDSEKLFF
TRBV6-1	TRBJ2-5	.	.	TGTGCCAGCAGGGCGGGACTTATAGAGACCCAGTACTTC	CASRAGLIETQYF
TRBV7-9	TRBJ1-1	TRBD1	.	TGTGCCAGCAGCTTATTGGGACAGGGGGCGGGGAACACTGAAGCTTTCTTT	CASSLLGQGAGNTEAFF
TRBV4-1	TRBJ2-5	.	.	TGCGCCAGCAGCCCGCAGATGCAAGAGACCCAGTACTTC	CASSPQMQETQYF
TRBV5-1	TRBJ2-1	TRBD2	.	TGCGCCAGCAAAGCGGGGGGTGTCAATGAGCAGTTCTTC	CASKAGGVNEQFF
TRBV2	TRBJ1-5	.	.	TGTGCCAGCAGTGGGGTCACAGGGTTTGGAAATCAGCCCCAGCATTTT	CASSGVTGFGNQPQHF
TRBV7-9	TRBJ2-7	.	.	TGTGCCAGCAGCGCCACGAATGATGGACTGGTGTACTTC	CASSATNDGLVYF
TRBV9	TRBJ2-1	TRBD2	.	TGTGCCAGCAGCGTAGCTCCAGCGGGGTACAATGAGCAGTTCTTC	CASSVAPAGYNEQFF
TRBV7-8	TRBJ1-1	.	.	TGTGCCAGCAGCTTGAGGGCGCCTCAAGGGGAAGCTTTCTTT	CASSLRAPQGEAFF
TRBV4-1	TRBJ2-1	.	.	TGCGCCAGCAGCCAAGATCCAGGCAATGAGCAGTTCTTC	CASSQDPGNEQFF
TRBV7-9	TRBJ1-1	.	.	TGTGCCAGCAGCCCACTCACGGGGGTCTGGGGCCGGACTGAAGCTTTCTTT	CASSPLTGVWGRTEAFF
TRBV15	TRBJ2-2	TRBD2	once	TGTGCCACCAGCAGAGCTGGCGGGGGGGCCGGGGAGCTGTTTTTT	CATSRAGGGAGELFF
TRBV2	TRBJ2-2	TRBD2	.	TGTGCCAGCAGGGGCGGACTAGCCGTCACGACCGGGGAGCTGTTTTTT	CASRGGLAVTTGELFF
TRBV7-9	TRBJ2-1	TRBD2	.	TGTGCCAGTGCGGGGGGGTCCTACAATGAGCAGTTCTTC	CASAGGSYNEQFF
TRBV23-1	TRBJ1-5	.	.	TGCGCCAGCAGTCGGGGGGGATGGCCCCAGCATTTT	CASSRGGWPQHF
TRBV6-6	TRBJ1-3	.	.	TGTGCCAGCATCGTGAGCTCTGGAAACACCATATATTTT	CASIVSSGNTIYF
TRBV5-1	TRBJ2-3	TRBD2	.	TGCGCCAGCAGTCGGATAGCGGGGGAAGGCACAGATACGCAGTATTTT	CASSRIAGEGTDTQYF
TRBV18	TRBJ2-2	TRBD1	.	TGTGCCAGCTCACCATTCCCGGGACAGGGACCGAACACCGGGGAGCTGTTTTTT	CASSPFPGQGPNTGELFF
TRBV9	TRBJ2-7	TRBD1	.	TGTGCCAGCAGCCTCGCGGGGACAGGTGGTGCCGAGCAGTACTTC	CASSLAGTGGAEQYF
TRBV9	TRBJ1-2	.	.	TGTGCCAGCAGCGTAGGAGGGGGAGCTAACTATGGCTACACCTTC	CASSVGGGANYGYTF
TRBV13	TRBJ2-2	.	.	TGTGCCAGCAGCCCCCTCGGGATAAGAGAATTATTCACCGGGGAGCTGTTTTTT	CASSPLGIRELFTGELFF
TRBV6-1	TRBJ1-5	.	.	TGTGCCAGCAGTGAAGGCGGGATATCTAATCAGCCCCAGCATTTT	CASSEGGISNQPQHF
TRBV5-8	TRBJ1-4	.	.	TGTGCCAGCAGCCCATCCAGGCCAACTAATGAAAAACTGTTTTTT	CASSPSRPTNEKLFF
TRBV9	TRBJ1-4	TRBD1	.	TGTGCCAGCAGCGTAGCCCCCGCTCAGGGGGCGAATGAAAAACTGTTTTTT	CASSVAPAQGANEKLFF
TRBV6-1	TRBJ1-2	.	.	TGTGCCAGCAGTGGAGGGAGCTATGGCTACACCTTC	CASSGGSYGYTF
TRBV15	TRBJ2-7	TRBD1	.	TGTGCCACCAGCAGTGGGGAAGCAGGGGGTTACGAGCAGTACTTC	CATSSGEAGGYEQYF
TRBV5-6	TRBJ1-2	TRBD1	few	TGTGCCAGCAGCCCGGACAGGGGGCGAGGCTACACCTTC	CASSPDRGRGYTF
TRBV6-5	TRBJ1-2	.	.	TGTGCCAGCAGGGGGGGCTATGGCTACACCTTC	CASRGGYGYTF
TRBV27	TRBJ2-7	.	.	TGTGCCAGCAGTGATCCATTTAGCTACGAGCAGTACTTC	CASSDPFSYEQYF
TRBV29-1	TRBJ2-1	.	.	TGCAGCGTTCTCCTTGGGGCCGGTGAGCAGTTCTTC	CSVLLGAGEQFF
TRBV5-8	TRBJ1-1	TRBD1	.	TGTGCCAGCAGCTCGTTGACAGGGAAAGCTTTCTTT	CASSSLTGKAFF
TRBV6-4	TRBJ1-5	TRBD1	.	TGTGCCAGCAGTGCAGAACAGGGGCAGCCCCAGCATTTT	CASSAEQGQPQHF
TRBV11-2	TRBJ2-2	.	.	TGTGCCAGCAGCTACAGGGTTAACACCGGGGAGCTGTTTTTT	CASSYRVNTGELFF